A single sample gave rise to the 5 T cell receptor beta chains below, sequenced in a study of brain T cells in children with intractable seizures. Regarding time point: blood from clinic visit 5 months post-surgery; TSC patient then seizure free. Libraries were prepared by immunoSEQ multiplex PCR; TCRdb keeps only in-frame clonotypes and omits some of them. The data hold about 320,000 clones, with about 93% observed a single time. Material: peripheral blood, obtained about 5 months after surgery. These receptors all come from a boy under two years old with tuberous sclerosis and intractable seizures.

The CDR3, as DNA: TGTGCCAGCAGTGAACCCCAGGTTCCAGGGGGCTATGGCTACACCTTC. Protein product: CASSEPQVPGGYGYTF. The gene calls are TRBV25-1 and TRBJ1-2; 7 bases line up with TRBD1. V dropped 2 bases and J dropped 4; count of bases not matched to a gene: 10. This CDR3 region has 16 residues. Germline V gives CDR1 MGHDK, CDR2 SYGVNS.

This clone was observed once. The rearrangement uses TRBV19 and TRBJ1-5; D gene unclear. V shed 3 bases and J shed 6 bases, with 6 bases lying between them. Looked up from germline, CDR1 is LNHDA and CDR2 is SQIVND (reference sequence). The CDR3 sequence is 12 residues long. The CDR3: CASSILSQPQHF. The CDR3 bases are TGTGCCAGTAGTATTTTAAGTCAGCCCCAGCATTTT.

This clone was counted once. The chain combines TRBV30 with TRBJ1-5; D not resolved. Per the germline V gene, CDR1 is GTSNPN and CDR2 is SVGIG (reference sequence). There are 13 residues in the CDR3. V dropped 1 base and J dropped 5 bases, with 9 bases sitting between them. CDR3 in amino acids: CAWSAPRDQPQHF. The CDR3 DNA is TGTGCCTGGAGTGCCCCCAGAGATCAGCCCCAGCATTTT.

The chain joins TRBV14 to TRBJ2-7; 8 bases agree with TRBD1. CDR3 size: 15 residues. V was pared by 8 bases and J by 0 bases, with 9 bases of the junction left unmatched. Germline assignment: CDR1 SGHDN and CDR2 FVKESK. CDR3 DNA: TGTGCCAGCTCAGATGGGGACAGGCACTCCTACGAGCAGTACTTC. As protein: CASSDGDRHSYEQYF.

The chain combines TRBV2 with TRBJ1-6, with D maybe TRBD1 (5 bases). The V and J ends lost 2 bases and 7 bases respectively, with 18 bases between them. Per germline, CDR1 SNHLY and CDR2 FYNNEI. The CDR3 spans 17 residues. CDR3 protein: CASSEKTAAWGNSPLHF. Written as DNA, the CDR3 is TGTGCCAGCAGTGAAAAAACAGCCGCCTGGGGGAATTCACCCCTCCACTTT.